The clone carrying this T cell receptor (beta chain) was counted ten times or more. The data originate from a study of CD8+CD57+ T cells in acquired aplastic anemia. Genomic DNA provided the template from which TCR beta VDJ and CDR3 profiles were obtained. TCRdb reanalysed the reads using MiXCR and keeps one entry per CDR3 protein. The sample records about 100,000 distinct CDR3 sequences, about half being singletons. The CDR3 spans 14 residues. Germline CDR1 SGHVS, CDR2 FNYEAQ. Trimming removed 1 base from V and 3 bases from J, with 9 bases in between. This TCR was sampled from a human donor in good health, serving as a control. Sequencing was carried out using sorted CD4+, CD8+, or CD8+CD57+ T cells (not recorded which) from PBMCs. The chain carries TRBV7-6 and TRBJ2-5; no definite D call. CDR3 sequence (DNA): TGTGCCAGCAGCTTAGGACTGGAAAAAGAGACCCAGTACTTC. This encodes CASSLGLEKETQYF.